Below are 29 T cell receptor beta chains sequenced from a single sample in a study of blood T cell repertoires in COVID-19. Sequencing was performed with immunoSEQ multiplex PCR; in TCRdb, only in-frame clones are kept and a portion is missing. There are roughly 130,000 clones in the sample; under 90% occur only once, and less than 15% lies in the top ten. Material for sequencing was peripheral blood. These receptor sequences come from a woman between 55 and 75 years old with acute or convalescent COVID-19.

This chain's CDR3 is CSVEVLAGGPEQFF. The CDR3 DNA reads TGCAGCGTTGAGGTATTAGCGGGGGGGCCTGAGCAGTTCTTC. The chain joins TRBV29-1 to TRBJ2-1; 11 bases align to TRBD2. Germline CDR1 SQVTM, CDR2 ANQGSEA. V lost 3 bases to trimming and J lost 9 bases; unmatched junction nucleotides: 7. CDR3 length equals 14 residues.

The J gene is TRBJ1-5, the V gene TRBV5-4, with 7 bases matching TRBD1. The CDR3 consists of 14 residues. CDR1 is SGHNT and CDR2 is YYREEE in the germline V gene (reference sequence). Losses at the gene ends were 0 bases for V and 5 bases for J; bases not matched to a gene: 2. The CDR3 here is CASSLGGGDQPQHF. As DNA, the CDR3 is TGTGCCAGCAGCTTGGGAGGGGGCGATCAGCCCCAGCATTTT.

The chain employs TRBV18 and TRBJ1-2, with D unclear. Trimming cost V 3 bases and J 7 bases, with 12 bases left between them. The CDR3 is 13 residues long. Germline lookup yields CDR1 KGHSH and CDR2 LQKENI. CDR3 amino acids: CASSPPSSTGYTF. CDR3 coding DNA: TGTGCCAGCTCACCCCCTTCCAGTACTGGCTACACCTTC.

This clone was counted a single time. V is TRBV4-2 and J is TRBJ1-5; 8 bases match TRBD1. Trimming cost V 2 bases and J 1 base; bases outside gene matches: 4. From germline, CDR1 is LGHNA and CDR2 YNFKEQ. CDR3 length: 16 amino acids. The CDR3 here is CASSQQGARSNQPQHF. The CDR3 nucleotides are TGTGCCAGCAGCCAACAGGGGGCTCGGAGCAATCAGCCCCAGCATTTT.

This rearrangement joins TRBV18 to TRBJ1-1; D is unclear. V gave up 0 bases and J gave up 0 bases, with 8 bases separating them. The CDR3 has 15 amino acids. CDR1 is KGHSH and CDR2 is LQKENI in the germline V gene. The CDR3 loop reads CASSPPTVMNTEAFF. CDR3 DNA: TGTGCCAGCTCACCACCCACAGTGATGAACACTGAAGCTTTCTTT.

The chain employs TRBV12-3 or TRBV12-4 and TRBJ1-3; no definite D call. V was pared by 10 bases and J by 8 bases, with 18 bases between. This CDR3 has 13 residues. Written as DNA, the CDR3 is TGTGCCAACAAAAGGGAGTATAGGGACACCATATATTTT. Its translation is CANKREYRDTIYF.

The rearrangement uses TRBV4-1 and TRBJ2-1; 10 nucleotides match TRBD1. Trimming removed 4 bases from V and 8 bases from J; junction bases left unmatched: 11. The CDR3 contains 16 residues. CDR1 MGHRA and CDR2 YSYEKL come from the germline V gene. The CDR3 loop reads CASSPVGQGDGYEQFF. CDR3 nucleotides: TGCGCCAGCAGCCCCGTTGGACAGGGGGATGGGTATGAGCAGTTCTTC.

The J gene is TRBJ1-2, the V gene TRBV19; no reliable D call. CDR1 is LNHDA, CDR2 SQIVND, per germline (reference sequence). The CDR3 is made up of 14 amino acids. V dropped 6 bases and J dropped 0 bases, with 11 bases sitting between them. This CDR3 reads CASRPVISNYGYTF. CDR3 coding DNA: TGTGCCAGTAGACCGGTTATTTCTAACTATGGCTACACCTTC.

This chain connects TRBV30 to TRBJ1-6; possible D gene TRBD1, 5 bases. CDR3 length: 13 residues. Trimming stripped 2 bases from V and 8 bases from J, with 10 bases between. The germline V gene has CDR1 GTSNPN and CDR2 SVGIG (reference sequence). The CDR3 sequence is CAWSLTGDSPLHF. CDR3 coding DNA: TGTGCCTGGAGTCTCACAGGTGATTCACCCCTCCACTTT.

The chain uses TRBV24-1 and TRBJ2-7; the D gene is possibly TRBD1 (6 bases). The CDR3 runs 15 residues. Trimming shortened V by 4 bases and J by 3 bases, and 15 bases separated the two germline ends. Looked up from germline, CDR1 is KGHDR and CDR2 is SFDVKD. This CDR3 is CATSDWPQGNYEQYV. The CDR3 coding sequence is TGTGCCACCAGTGACTGGCCTCAGGGGAACTACGAGCAGTACGTC.

This clone was detected only a few times. The chain couples TRBV25-1 to TRBJ1-2; D possibly corresponds to TRBD1 (6 bases). CDR1 is MGHDK and CDR2 is SYGVNS in the germline V gene. Trimming removed 8 bases at V and 2 bases at J, with 9 bases between. This CDR3 is 12 amino acids long. The CDR3 coding sequence is TGTGCCAGCTTTGGACAGAACTATGGCTACACCTTC. This gives the protein CASFGQNYGYTF.

J is TRBJ1-2 and V is TRBV10-2; D is possibly TRBD1 (5 bases). Trimming left V 4 bases short and J 5 bases short, with 17 bases between. The CDR3 extends over 15 amino acids. Germline V CDR1 and CDR2: WSHSY, SAAADI. The CDR3 spells CASSGRLSGGYGYTF. CDR3 DNA sequence: TGCGCCAGCAGTGGGAGACTCTCTGGGGGGTATGGCTACACCTTC.

This clone was recorded once. The V gene is TRBV19, the J gene TRBJ1-1; D remains unclear. Deletions cut 5 bases from V and 2 bases from J, with 12 bases between. Per the germline V gene, CDR1 is LNHDA and CDR2 is SQIVND (reference sequence). The CDR3 length is 14 residues. CDR3: CASSPPAGNTEAFF. DNA for the CDR3: TGTGCCAGTAGTCCACCGGCGGGCAACACTGAAGCTTTCTTT.

The CDR3 bases are TGTGCCAGTAGTTTGGAGGGACAGGTATGGGCCAACGTCCTGACTTTC. Translated: CASSLEGQVWANVLTF. This rearrangement joins TRBV19 to TRBJ2-6, with 8 bases fitting TRBD1. Germline CDR1 and CDR2: LNHDA and SQIVND (reference sequence). CDR3 length: 16 amino acids. J gave up 5 bases and V 5 bases, and 8 bases lay outside the gene matches.

The chain recombines TRBV20-1 with TRBJ1-2; D call uncertain. Germline V gene lookup returns CDR1 DFQATT and CDR2 SNEGSKA (reference sequence). V was pared by 1 base and J by 6 bases, with 6 bases between. The CDR3 consists of 11 residues. The CDR3 here is CSARGPNGYTF. Written as DNA, the CDR3 is TGCAGTGCTAGAGGGCCAAATGGCTACACCTTC.

This sequence joins TRBV6-7 and TRBJ1-1; D is perhaps TRBD1 (6 bases). TRBV6-7 is an open reading frame, and its role is uncertain. V was shortened by 11 bases and J by 1 base, with 20 bases between the two germline ends. CDR3 length: 15 residues. The CDR3 here is CAAVVYRVENTEAFF. The CDR3 nucleotides are TGTGCCGCAGTTGTTTACAGGGTGGAGAACACTGAAGCTTTCTTT.

This clone was picked up a small number of times. The genes are TRBV4-1 and TRBJ1-2; TRBD1 is a possible D gene (5 bases). The CDR3 runs 15 residues. V was shortened by 3 bases and J by 4 bases, with 15 bases between the two germline ends. The germline CDR1 and CDR2 sequences are MGHRA and YSYEKL. The CDR3 loop reads CASSQQQERPYGYTF. CDR3 nucleotides: TGCGCCAGCAGCCAGCAACAGGAGAGGCCCTATGGCTACACCTTC.

J is TRBJ2-1 and V is TRBV7-3; weak D call: TRBD2 (6 bases). V dropped 4 bases and J dropped 9 bases, with 16 bases sitting between them. CDR1 SGHTA and CDR2 FQGTGA come from the germline V gene. CDR3 length: 14 residues. As DNA, the CDR3 is TGTGCCAGCAGCTCCTCCCTCGTGCGGGGTGAGCAGTTCTTC. It translates to CASSSSLVRGEQFF.

This clone showed up just a few times. The chain links TRBV4-1 to TRBJ1-6; 8 nucleotides align to TRBD1. From germline, CDR1 is MGHRA and CDR2 YSYEKL. V lost 7 bases, J lost 10 bases, and 6 bases stayed unmatched. The CDR3 is 13 residues long. CDR3 in amino acids: CASTAGGRSPLHF. Written as DNA, the CDR3 is TGCGCCAGCACCGCAGGGGGCAGGTCACCCCTCCACTTT.

This clone has just one count. The rearrangement joins TRBV19 to TRBJ2-2; TRBD1 agrees at 9 bases. The CDR3 totals 14 residues. J was trimmed by 6 bases and V by 7 bases; bases with no gene match: 6. Germline values: CDR1 LNHDA, CDR2 SQIVND (reference sequence). The CDR3 sequence: CASKGQGWAGELFF. The DNA for the CDR3 is TGTGCCAGTAAGGGACAGGGATGGGCCGGGGAGCTGTTTTTT.

The chain combines TRBV7-8 with TRBJ1-1, with 7 bases lining up with TRBD1. This CDR3 is 16 amino acids long. The trim removed 3 bases at V and 2 bases at J, leaving 9 bases unmatched. Germline-derived CDR1 and CDR2 are SGHVS and FQNEAQ. For the CDR3, the DNA is TGTGCCAGCAGCTTTAGACAGGGCTGGGGTAACACTGAAGCTTTCTTT. Residues: CASSFRQGWGNTEAFF.

This chain joins TRBV5-1 and TRBJ2-1; the match to TRBD2 covers 9 bases. Losses at the gene ends were 4 bases for V and 3 bases for J; bases not matched to a gene: 17. Germline V gene lookup returns CDR1 SGHRS and CDR2 YFSETQ. The CDR3 contains 19 residues. CDR3 in amino acids: CASSPVRAGGLYDYNEQFF. For the CDR3, the DNA is TGCGCCAGCAGCCCCGTGAGAGCGGGGGGCCTGTATGACTACAATGAGCAGTTCTTC.

V gene TRBV19 combines with J gene TRBJ1-1; 9 nucleotides line up with TRBD1. This CDR3 has 14 amino acids. In germline, CDR1 is LNHDA, CDR2 SQIVND (reference sequence). The J segment lost 10 bases and the V segment lost 8 bases, leaving 14 bases of the junction unmatched. As DNA, the CDR3 is TGTGCCAGTTCGAAACAGGGGGCGCAAGGAAGAGCTTTCTTT. Its protein is CASSKQGAQGRAFF.

The V gene is TRBV5-1, the J gene TRBJ1-2, with TRBD1 matching 7 bases. The CDR3 is 14 amino acids. After removal of 2 bases from V and 6 bases from J, the junction contained 7 bases not matched to a gene. The germline gives CDR1 SGHRS, CDR2 YFSETQ. CDR3 coding DNA: TGCGCCAGCAGCTTCCTCGGGACAGCTAATGGCTACACCTTC. This gives the protein CASSFLGTANGYTF.

This clone showed up just once. This chain uses TRBV24-1 with TRBJ2-4; tentative D call: TRBD2 (5 bases). The CDR3 has 14 amino acids. Germline-derived CDR1 and CDR2 are KGHDR and SFDVKD. Trimming shortened V by 2 bases and J by 6 bases, and 10 bases separated the two germline ends. The CDR3 protein is CATSDSRGRNIQYF. The CDR3 bases are TGTGCCACCAGTGATTCCCGAGGGCGAAACATTCAGTACTTC.

The chain couples TRBV6-5 to TRBJ2-7, with a tentative D call TRBD1 (6 bases). CDR1 MNHEY and CDR2 SVGAGI come from the germline V gene. Trimming took 4 bases from V and 6 from J, leaving 16 bases between them. CDR3 length equals 14 residues. The CDR3 region has the DNA TGTGCCAGCAGTTGGGACACTCCCCGGCTCGAGCAGTACTTC. Translation: CASSWDTPRLEQYF.

This chain links TRBV7-9 with TRBJ1-2, with D possibly matching TRBD1 (5 bases). V shed 5 bases and J shed 2 bases, with 15 bases lying between them. The CDR3 covers 15 residues. Looked up from germline, CDR1 is SEHNR and CDR2 is FQNEAQ (reference sequence). The CDR3 is CASSPRQGGNYGYTF. The CDR3, as DNA: TGTGCCAGCAGCCCCCGGCAGGGCGGAAACTATGGCTACACCTTC.

The chain employs TRBV14 and TRBJ1-2; 9 bases line up with TRBD1. Germline V gene lookup returns CDR1 SGHDN and CDR2 FVKESK. The V and J ends lost 2 bases and 5 bases, in that order; junction bases with no gene match: 12. The CDR3 totals 17 residues. The DNA of the CDR3 is TGTGCCAGCAGCCAATTAACAGGGGGCAAGGGCTTATATGGCTACACCTTC. Translation gives CASSQLTGGKGLYGYTF. Drawing the rest from reference TRBV14 and TRBJ1-2, the complete variable domain is EAGVTQFPSHSVIEKGQTVTLRCDPISGHDNLYWYRRVMGKEIKFLLHFVKESKQDESGMPNNRFLAERTGGTYSTLKVQPAELEDSGVYFCASSQLTGGKGLYGYTFGSGTRLTVV.

The chain combines TRBV14 with TRBJ1-2; 7 nucleotides match TRBD1. The junction had 5 bases not matched to a gene; V was cut back by 2 bases and J by 2 bases. The CDR3 loop spans 15 amino acids. Germline V gene data show CDR1 as SGHDN and CDR2 as FVKESK. CDR3 sequence reads: CASSQPQQGNYGYTF. As DNA, the CDR3 is TGTGCCAGCAGCCAACCCCAACAGGGGAACTATGGCTACACCTTC.